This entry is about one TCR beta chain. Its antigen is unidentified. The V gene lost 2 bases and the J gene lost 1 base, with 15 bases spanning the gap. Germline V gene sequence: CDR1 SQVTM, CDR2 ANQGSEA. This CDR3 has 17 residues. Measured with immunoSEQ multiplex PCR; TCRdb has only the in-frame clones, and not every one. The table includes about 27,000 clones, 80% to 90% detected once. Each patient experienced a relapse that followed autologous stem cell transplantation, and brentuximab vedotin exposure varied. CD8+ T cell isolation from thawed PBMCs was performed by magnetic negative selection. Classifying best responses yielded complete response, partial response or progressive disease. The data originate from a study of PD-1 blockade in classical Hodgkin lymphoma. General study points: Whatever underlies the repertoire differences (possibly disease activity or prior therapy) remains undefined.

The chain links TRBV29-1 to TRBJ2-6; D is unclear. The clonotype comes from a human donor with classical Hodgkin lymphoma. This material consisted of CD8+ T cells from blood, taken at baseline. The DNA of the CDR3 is TGCAGCGTTGAATATCCTCTCCTCCGGTCTGGGGCCAACGTCCTGACTTTC. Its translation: CSVEYPLLRSGANVLTF.